The rows below give T cell receptor beta chains drawn from one sample of a study of shared clonotypes between healthy human individuals. The data were produced by immunoSEQ multiplex PCR, yet TCRdb's version contains in-frame clones alone and is incomplete. Of about 650,000 clones listed, nearly 97% are singletons. Sequenced sample: naive CD8+ T cells sorted from blood. The source is a woman younger than 45 in good health. Each CDR3 is given with its conserved first and last residue. Some rows mark clone size as missing; the rest say once, few, many or name a class of expanded clone.

CDR3 protein,V gene,clone size,J gene
CASSHGLAPYNEQFF,TRBV7-9,-,TRBJ2-1
CSGLGGEYEQYF,TRBV29-1,-,TRBJ2-7
CASRSGIYGSYNEQFF,TRBV7-2,-,TRBJ2-1
CASSLWGGSDTQYF,TRBV11-2,-,TRBJ2-3
CASPTGDGFNTGELFF,TRBV21-1,-,TRBJ2-2
CASSPSRGRSYEQYF,TRBV9,once,TRBJ2-7
CASSSRLAKNIQYF,TRBV7-9,-,TRBJ2-4
CASSLLAGEEETQYF,TRBV19,-,TRBJ2-5
CASRAKLAGVNEQFF,TRBV6-1,-,TRBJ2-1
CASSLIGYATDTQYF,TRBV5-1,-,TRBJ2-3
CASRGADRVYGYTF,TRBV2,-,TRBJ1-2
CASSRTRETYNEQFF,TRBV5-6,-,TRBJ2-1
CASCPEGGYEQYF,TRBV5-1,-,TRBJ2-7
CASSLRAGKSSYEQYF,TRBV7-6,-,TRBJ2-7
CASGVWTEAFF,TRBV19,few,TRBJ1-1
CASSSTTTGEGYGYTF,TRBV27,-,TRBJ1-2
CASSPQWGNEKLFF,TRBV7-9,once,TRBJ1-4
CASSQDPAGSGYEQYF,TRBV4-1,-,TRBJ2-7
CASFRTRPSGANVLTF,TRBV27,-,TRBJ2-6
CASSEPGTDTQYF,TRBV9,-,TRBJ2-3
CASSSILQDHGNTIYF,TRBV13,-,TRBJ1-3
CASSTDSLATNEKLFF,TRBV28,-,TRBJ1-4
CASSQGGQAFGYTF,TRBV4-1,once,TRBJ1-2